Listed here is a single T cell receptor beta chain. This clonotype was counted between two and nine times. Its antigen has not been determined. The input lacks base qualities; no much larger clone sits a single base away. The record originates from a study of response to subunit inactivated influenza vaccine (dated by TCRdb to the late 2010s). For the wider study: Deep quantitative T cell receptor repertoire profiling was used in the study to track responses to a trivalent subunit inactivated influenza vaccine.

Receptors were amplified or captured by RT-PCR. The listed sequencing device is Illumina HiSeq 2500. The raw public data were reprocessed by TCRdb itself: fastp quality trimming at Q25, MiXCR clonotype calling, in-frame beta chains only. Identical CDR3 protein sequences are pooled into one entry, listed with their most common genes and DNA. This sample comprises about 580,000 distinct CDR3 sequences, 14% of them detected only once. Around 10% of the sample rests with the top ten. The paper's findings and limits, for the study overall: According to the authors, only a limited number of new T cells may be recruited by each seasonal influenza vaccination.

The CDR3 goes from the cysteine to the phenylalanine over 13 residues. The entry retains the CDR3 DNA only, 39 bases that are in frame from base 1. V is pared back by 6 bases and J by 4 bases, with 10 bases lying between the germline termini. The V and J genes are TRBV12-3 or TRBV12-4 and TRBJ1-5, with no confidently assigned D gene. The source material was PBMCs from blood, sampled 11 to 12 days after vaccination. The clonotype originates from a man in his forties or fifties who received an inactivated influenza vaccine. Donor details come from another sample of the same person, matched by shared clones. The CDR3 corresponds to CASSWARNQPQHF. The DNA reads TGTGCCAGCAGCTGGGCGCGGAATCAGCCCCAGCATTTT.